This paragraph reports one T cell receptor beta chain. This clonotype appeared many times. The antigen this receptor binds is unknown. There are no base qualities to consult, and no much larger clone falls within one base. This entry belongs to a study of read filtering for tumor transcriptome and immune sequencing (dated by TCRdb to about 2020). General notes on the study: The cohort consisted of approximately 17 male and about 15 female patients, with a mean age of about 70 years and an age range of about 40 to 90. By revised international staging, fewer than ten patients were R-ISS I, about 15 were R-ISS II and 6 or 7 were R-ISS III. Whole-transcriptome libraries were prepared with the TruSeq RNA Access Library Prep Kit after DNase treatment. Per sample, about 4.05 to 10.27 million TCR-region mapped reads were obtained with IR-seq, compared with only about 80 to 1,400 with RNA-seq. TCR repertoires obtained by targeted immune repertoire sequencing and by bulk whole-transcriptome sequencing performed on the same bone marrow samples were compared. As a main aim, a read-filtering strategy for immune repertoire data was addressed, with the specific question being whether clonotypes supported by a single read should be removed.

TCR libraries were built from approximately 400 ng RNA with the Immunoverse kit, using molecular barcoded adaptors covering alpha/delta and beta/gamma chains. TCR library preparation used the same RNA that was used for transcriptome sequencing. TCR libraries were sequenced on an Illumina HiSeq 4000 with 2 x 150 cycles. As for the authors' bioinformatics: MiXCR aligned TCR reads to human V, D, J and C references and assembled the aligned reads into CDR3 clonotypes, with quality filtering and error correction included. Clonotype counts and gene usage diversity were analyzed with the tcR package in R. Raw mapping reads were checked after the RNA-seq reads had been mapped by STAR aligner version 2.5.3a onto the human GRCh37 genome. IR-seq fastq files were randomly downsampled with Seqtk 1.3 to test the effect of sequencing depth on detected clonotypes. TCRdb trimmed public reads at Q25 via fastp, called clones via MiXCR and kept in-frame beta chains. Rows with one shared CDR3 protein collapse into an entry with the most common genes and DNA. Here the V and J calls rest on TCRdb's processing, not on the authors' analysis. The sample data list roughly 90,000 distinct CDR3 sequences, and 9% to 15% of these were observed just once. The ten largest account for about 15% of the sample.

Every patient had bone marrow sampled at the time of active disease. Bone marrow mononuclear cells were isolated by Ficoll-Hypaque density gradient centrifugation. Myeloma plasma cells were removed and CD138-negative cells were obtained by negative selection following labeling with CD138 magnetic microbeads on a MACS separator. Purity of the isolated cells was checked by flow cytometry on an Attune NxT using CD138 antibodies. Total RNA was extracted with TRIzol reagent and quantified with a NanoDrop spectrophotometer. Paired RNA-seq and IR-seq were performed on the CD138-negative bone marrow sample of each patient. Study-level results and caveats: When single-read clonotypes were removed, the proportions of shared clonotypes in IR-seq and RNA-seq correlated more strongly. IR-seq captured clonotypes at much higher depth and more reliably than RNA-seq, and smaller IR-seq throughput sufficed to identify most shared clonotypes. Rather than purified T cells, the sorted CD138-negative fraction was a mixed bone marrow immune population. In IR-seq, around four fifths of clonotypes but approximately 3.8% of total reads were represented by single-read clonotypes, whereas in RNA-seq, approximately 70% of clonotypes and approximately 45% of reads were represented by single-read clonotypes.

The sequenced sample consisted of a population of CD138-negative cells sorted from bone marrow. The label giving this sample's cell subset or site can be read as: bone marrow mononuclear cells depleted of CD138+ plasma/myeloma cells by negative magnetic selection. This TCR was recovered from a donor older than 35 with multiple myeloma.

The CDR3 protein sequence reads: CSARTGLNTEAFF. The DNA sequence reads TGCAGTGCTAGGACAGGTCTGAACACTGAAGCTTTCTTT. Recombination connected TRBV20-1 to TRBJ1-1, with TRBD1 tentatively as D gene (6 bases match). Counted from cysteine to phenylalanine, this CDR3 has 13 amino acids. Only CDR3 DNA remains: 39 bases, in frame from the first base. The germline V gene (reference sequence) gives CDR1 as DFQATT and CDR2 as SNEGSKA. A distance of 8 bases separates the germline ends of V and J, which lose 3 bases and 0 bases respectively.